This TCR beta chain was found in a study of vaccination effects on CD4 cells after COVID-19. The table came from immunoSEQ multiplex PCR; TCRdb's copy has only in-frame clones and leaves some out. This repertoire shows 25,000 to 35,000 clones, about 80% found once; its top ten account for around 30%. Viral peptide pool expansion of antigen-specific CD4+ T cells preceded sequencing in the ViraFEST assay. The culture ran for 10 days, and then CD4+ T cells were isolated. Vaccinated participants had no history of SARS-CoV-2 infection and tested negative for nucleocapsid antibodies. For this clone: Its specificity is not known.

V was trimmed by 4 bases and J by 0 bases, leaving 15 bases between them. The CDR3 has 16 residues. The germline CDR1 and CDR2 sequences are SGHVS and FNYEAQ. V and J are TRBV7-6 and TRBJ1-1; maybe TRBD1 (5 bases). The sample consisted of CD4+ T cells from PBMCs cultured with SARS-CoV-2 spike peptides, taken before COVID-19 vaccination. This sequence was found in a human donor who received a COVID-19 vaccine. The CDR3 region has the DNA TGTGCCAGCAGCTCAGCAGGGTTTGGGCTGAACACTGAAGCTTTCTTT. This translates into CASSSAGFGLNTEAFF.